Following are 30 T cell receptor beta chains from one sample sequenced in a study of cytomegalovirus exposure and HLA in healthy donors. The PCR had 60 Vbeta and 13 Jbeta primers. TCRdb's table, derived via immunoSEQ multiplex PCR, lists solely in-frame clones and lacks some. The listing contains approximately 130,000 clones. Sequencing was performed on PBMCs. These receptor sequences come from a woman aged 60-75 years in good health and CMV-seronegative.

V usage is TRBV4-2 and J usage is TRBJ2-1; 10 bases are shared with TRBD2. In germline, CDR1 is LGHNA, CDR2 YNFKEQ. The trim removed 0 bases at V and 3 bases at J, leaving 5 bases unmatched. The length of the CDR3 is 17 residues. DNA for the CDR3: TGTGCCAGCAGCCAAGACGCGGGACTAGCGTTCTACAATGAGCAGTTCTTC. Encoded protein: CASSQDAGLAFYNEQFF.

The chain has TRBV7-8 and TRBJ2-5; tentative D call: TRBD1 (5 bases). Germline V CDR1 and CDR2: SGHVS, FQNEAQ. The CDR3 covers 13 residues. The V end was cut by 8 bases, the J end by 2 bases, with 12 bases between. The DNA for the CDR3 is TGTGCCAGCCAATTCCGACAGCAAGAGACCCAGTACTTC. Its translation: CASQFRQQETQYF.

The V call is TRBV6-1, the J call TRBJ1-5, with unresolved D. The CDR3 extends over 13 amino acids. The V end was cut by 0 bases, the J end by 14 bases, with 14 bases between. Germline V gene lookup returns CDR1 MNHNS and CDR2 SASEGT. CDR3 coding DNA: TGTGCCAGCAGTGAAGCGCTTCCCCCGGTGGAGCATTTT. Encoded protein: CASSEALPPVEHF.

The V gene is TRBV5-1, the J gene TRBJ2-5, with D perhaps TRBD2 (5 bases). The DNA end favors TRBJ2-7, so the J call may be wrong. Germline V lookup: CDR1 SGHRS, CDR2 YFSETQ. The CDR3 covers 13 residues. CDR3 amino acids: CACRREHSYEQYF. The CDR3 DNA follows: TGCGCCTGCCGTAGGGAGCACTCCTACGAGCAGTACTTC.

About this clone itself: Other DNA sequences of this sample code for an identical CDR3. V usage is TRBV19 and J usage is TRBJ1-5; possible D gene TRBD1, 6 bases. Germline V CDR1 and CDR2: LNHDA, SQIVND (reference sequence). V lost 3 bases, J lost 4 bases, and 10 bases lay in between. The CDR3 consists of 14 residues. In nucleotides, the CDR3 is TGTGCCAGTAGTATTGGGCAGGGGAATCAGCCCCAGCATTTT. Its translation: CASSIGQGNQPQHF. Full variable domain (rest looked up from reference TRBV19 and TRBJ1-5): DGGITQSPKYLFRKEGQNVTLSCEQNLNHDAMYWYRQDPGQGLRLIYYSQIVNDFQKGDIAEGYSVSREKKESFPLTVTSAQKNPTAFYLCASSIGQGNQPQHFGDGTRLSIL.

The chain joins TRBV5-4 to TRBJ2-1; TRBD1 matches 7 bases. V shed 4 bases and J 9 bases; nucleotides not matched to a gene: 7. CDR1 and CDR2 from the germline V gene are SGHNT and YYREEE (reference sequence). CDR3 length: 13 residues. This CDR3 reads CASSGGQRVEQFF. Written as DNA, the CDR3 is TGTGCCAGCAGCGGGGGACAGAGAGTTGAGCAGTTCTTC.

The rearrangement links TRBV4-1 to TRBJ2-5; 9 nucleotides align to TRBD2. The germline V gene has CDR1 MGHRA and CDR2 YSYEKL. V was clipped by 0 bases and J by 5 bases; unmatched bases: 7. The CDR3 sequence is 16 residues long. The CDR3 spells CASSQDVAGGTETQYF. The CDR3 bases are TGCGCCAGCAGCCAAGATGTCGCGGGAGGGACGGAGACCCAGTACTTC.

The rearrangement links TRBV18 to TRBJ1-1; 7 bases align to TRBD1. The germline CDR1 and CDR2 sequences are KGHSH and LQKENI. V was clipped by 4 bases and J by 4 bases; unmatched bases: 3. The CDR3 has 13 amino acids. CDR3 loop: CASSRPGGTEAFF. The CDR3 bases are TGTGCCAGCTCACGACCAGGGGGCACTGAAGCTTTCTTT.

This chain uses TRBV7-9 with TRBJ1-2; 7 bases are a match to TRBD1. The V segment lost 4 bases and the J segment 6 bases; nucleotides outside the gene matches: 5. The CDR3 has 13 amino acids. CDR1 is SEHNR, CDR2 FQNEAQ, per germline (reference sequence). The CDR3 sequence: CASSSPGQNGYTF. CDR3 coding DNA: TGTGCCAGCAGCTCCCCGGGACAGAATGGCTACACCTTC.

In DNA, the CDR3 is TGTGCCAGCAGGAAACAGGGGTCCACCTACGAGCAGTACTTC. Translated, it gives CASRKQGSTYEQYF. The chain is built from TRBV5-4 and TRBJ2-7; TRBD1 agrees at 7 bases. V gave up 5 bases and J gave up 2 bases; unmatched junction bases: 7. Germline values: CDR1 SGHNT, CDR2 YYREEE (reference sequence). The CDR3 loop spans 14 amino acids.

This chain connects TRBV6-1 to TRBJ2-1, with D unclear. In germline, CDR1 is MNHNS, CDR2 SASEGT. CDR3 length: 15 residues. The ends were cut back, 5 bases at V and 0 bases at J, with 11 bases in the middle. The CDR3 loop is CASSKRDSSYNEQFF. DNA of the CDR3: TGTGCCAGCAGTAAACGAGATAGCTCCTACAATGAGCAGTTCTTC.

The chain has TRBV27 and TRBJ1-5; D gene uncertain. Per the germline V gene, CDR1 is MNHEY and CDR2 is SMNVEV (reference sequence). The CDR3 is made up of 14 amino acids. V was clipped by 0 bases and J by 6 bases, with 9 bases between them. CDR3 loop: CASSLSRMSQPQHF. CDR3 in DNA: TGTGCCAGCAGTTTATCGAGGATGAGTCAGCCCCAGCATTTT.

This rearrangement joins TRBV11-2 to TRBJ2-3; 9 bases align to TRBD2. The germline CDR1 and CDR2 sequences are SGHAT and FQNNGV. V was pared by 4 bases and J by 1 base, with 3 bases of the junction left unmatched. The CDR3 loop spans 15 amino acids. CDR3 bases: TGTGCCAGCAGCTATAGCGGGAGTGGCACAGATACGCAGTATTTT. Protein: CASSYSGSGTDTQYF.

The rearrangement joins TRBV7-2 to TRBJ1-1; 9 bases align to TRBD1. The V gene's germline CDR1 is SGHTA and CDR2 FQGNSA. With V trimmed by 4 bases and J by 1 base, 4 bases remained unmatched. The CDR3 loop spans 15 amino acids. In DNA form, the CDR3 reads TGTGCCAGCAGCTCATTGACAGGGGGGAACACTGAAGCTTTCTTT. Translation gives CASSSLTGGNTEAFF.

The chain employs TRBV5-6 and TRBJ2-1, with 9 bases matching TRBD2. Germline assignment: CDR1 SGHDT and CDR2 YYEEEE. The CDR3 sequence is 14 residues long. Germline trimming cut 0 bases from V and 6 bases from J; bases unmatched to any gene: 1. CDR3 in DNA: TGTGCCAGCAGCTTGGTTAGCGGGGGCAATGAGCAGTTCTTC. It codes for CASSLVSGGNEQFF.

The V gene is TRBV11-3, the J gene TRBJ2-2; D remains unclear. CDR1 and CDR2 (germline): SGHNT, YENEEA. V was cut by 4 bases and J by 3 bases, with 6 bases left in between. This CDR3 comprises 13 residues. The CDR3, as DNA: TGTGCCAGCAGCTCTTTATACACCGGGGAGCTGTTTTTT. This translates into CASSSLYTGELFF.

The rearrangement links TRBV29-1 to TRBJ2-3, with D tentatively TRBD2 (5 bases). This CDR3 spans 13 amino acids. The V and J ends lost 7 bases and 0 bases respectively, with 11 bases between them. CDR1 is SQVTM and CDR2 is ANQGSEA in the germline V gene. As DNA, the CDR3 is TGCAGCGGGCGGAGGTCTAGCACAGATACGCAGTATTTT. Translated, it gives CSGRRSSTDTQYF.

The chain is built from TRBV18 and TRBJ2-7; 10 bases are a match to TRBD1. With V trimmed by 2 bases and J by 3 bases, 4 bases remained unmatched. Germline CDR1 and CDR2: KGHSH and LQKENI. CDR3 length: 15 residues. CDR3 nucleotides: TGTGCCAGCTCACCATGGGGACAGGGGCTCTACGAGCAGTACTTC. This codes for CASSPWGQGLYEQYF.

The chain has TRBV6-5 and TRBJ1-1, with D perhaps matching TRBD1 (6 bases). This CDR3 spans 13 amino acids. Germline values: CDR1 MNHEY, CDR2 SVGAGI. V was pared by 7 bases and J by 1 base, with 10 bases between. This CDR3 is CASNQQGNTEAFF. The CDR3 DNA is TGTGCCAGCAACCAACAGGGGAACACTGAAGCTTTCTTT.

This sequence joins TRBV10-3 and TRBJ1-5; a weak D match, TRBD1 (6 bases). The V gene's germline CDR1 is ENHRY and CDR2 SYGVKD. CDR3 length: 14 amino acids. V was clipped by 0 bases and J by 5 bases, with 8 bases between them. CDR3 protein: CAISESAGDQPQHF. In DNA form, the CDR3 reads TGTGCCATCAGTGAGTCTGCAGGGGATCAGCCCCAGCATTTT.

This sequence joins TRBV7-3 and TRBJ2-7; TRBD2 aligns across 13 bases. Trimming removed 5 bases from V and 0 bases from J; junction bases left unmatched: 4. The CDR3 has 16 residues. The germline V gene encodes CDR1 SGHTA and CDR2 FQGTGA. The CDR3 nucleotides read TGTGCCAGCAGCCCGGGACTAGCGGGGACCTCCTACGAGCAGTACTTC. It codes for CASSPGLAGTSYEQYF.

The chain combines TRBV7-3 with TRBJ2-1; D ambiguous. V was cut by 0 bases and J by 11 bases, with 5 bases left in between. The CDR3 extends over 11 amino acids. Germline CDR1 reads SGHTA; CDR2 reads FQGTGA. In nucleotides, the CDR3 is TGTGCCAGCAGCTTAACTGGGCAGCAGTTCTTC. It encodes CASSLTGQQFF.

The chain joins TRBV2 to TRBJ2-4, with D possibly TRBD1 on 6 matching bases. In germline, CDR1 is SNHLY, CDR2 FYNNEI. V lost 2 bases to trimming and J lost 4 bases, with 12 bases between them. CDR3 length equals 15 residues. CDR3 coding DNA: TGTGCCAGCAGTGAATACAGGGCATTGAAAAACATTCAGTACTTC. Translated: CASSEYRALKNIQYF.

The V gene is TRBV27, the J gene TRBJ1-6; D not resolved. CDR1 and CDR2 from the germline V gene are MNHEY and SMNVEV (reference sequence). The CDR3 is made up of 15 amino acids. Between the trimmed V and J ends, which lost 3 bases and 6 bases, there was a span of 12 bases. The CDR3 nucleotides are TGTGCCAGCAGTTTCCACGGGTCTCTTAATTCACCCCTCCACTTT. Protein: CASSFHGSLNSPLHF.

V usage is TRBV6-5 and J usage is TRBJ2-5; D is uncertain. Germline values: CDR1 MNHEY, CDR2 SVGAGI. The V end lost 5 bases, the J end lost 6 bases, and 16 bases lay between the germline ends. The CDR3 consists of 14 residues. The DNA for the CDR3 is TGTGCCAGCAGTCTCGGGTCCCCTGAGCAGACCCAGTACTTC. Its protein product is CASSLGSPEQTQYF.

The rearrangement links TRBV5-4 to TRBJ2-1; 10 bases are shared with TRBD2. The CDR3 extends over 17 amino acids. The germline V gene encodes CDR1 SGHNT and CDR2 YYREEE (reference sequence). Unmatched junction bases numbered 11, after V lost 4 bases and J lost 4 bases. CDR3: CASSATHLAGGYNEQFF. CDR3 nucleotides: TGTGCCAGCAGCGCGACCCACTTAGCGGGGGGTTACAATGAGCAGTTCTTC.

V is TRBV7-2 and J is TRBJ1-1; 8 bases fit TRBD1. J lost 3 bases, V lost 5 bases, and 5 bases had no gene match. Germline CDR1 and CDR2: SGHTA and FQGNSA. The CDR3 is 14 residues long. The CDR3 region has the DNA TGTGCCAGCAGCGCAGACAGGGGCTACACTGAAGCTTTCTTT. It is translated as CASSADRGYTEAFF. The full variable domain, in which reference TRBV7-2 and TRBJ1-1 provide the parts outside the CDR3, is GAGVSQSPSNKVTEKGKDVELRCDPISGHTALYWYRQSLGQGLEFLIYFQGNSAPDKSGLPSDRFSAERTGGSVSTLTIQRTQQEDSAVYLCASSADRGYTEAFFGQGTRLTVV.

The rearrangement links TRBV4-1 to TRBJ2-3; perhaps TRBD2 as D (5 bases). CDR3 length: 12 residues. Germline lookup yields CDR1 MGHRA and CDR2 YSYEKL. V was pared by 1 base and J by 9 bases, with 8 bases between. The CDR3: CASSQGEGTQYF. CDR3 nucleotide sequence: TGCGCCAGCAGCCAAGGTGAGGGCACGCAGTATTTT.

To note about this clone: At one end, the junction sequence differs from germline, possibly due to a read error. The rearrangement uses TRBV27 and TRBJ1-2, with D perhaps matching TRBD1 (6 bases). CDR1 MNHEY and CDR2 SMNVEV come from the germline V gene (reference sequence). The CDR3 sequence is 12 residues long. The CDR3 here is CASSLGEGEFHF. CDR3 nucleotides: TGTGCCAGCAGTTTAGGGGAGGGGGAGTTCCACTTC.

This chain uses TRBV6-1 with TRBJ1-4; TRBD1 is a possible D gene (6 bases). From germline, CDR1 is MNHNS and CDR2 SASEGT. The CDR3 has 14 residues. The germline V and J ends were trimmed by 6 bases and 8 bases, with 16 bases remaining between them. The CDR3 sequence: CASSLTGLREKLFF. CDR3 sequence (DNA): TGTGCCAGCAGCTTGACAGGTTTGCGCGAAAAACTGTTTTTT.